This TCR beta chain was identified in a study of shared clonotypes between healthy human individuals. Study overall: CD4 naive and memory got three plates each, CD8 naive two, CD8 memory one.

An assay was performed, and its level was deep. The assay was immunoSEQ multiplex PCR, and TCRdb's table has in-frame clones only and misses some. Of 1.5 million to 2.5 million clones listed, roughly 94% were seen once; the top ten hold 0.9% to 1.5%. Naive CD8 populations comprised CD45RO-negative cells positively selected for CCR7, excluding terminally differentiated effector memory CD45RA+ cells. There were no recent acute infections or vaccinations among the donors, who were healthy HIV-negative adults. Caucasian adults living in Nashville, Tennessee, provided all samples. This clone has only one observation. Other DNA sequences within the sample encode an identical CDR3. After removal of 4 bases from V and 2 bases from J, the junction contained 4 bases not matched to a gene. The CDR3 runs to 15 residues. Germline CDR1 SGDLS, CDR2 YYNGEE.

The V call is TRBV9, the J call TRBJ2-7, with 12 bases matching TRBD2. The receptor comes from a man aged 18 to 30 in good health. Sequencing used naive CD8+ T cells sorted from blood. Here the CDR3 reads CASSPRLAGAYEQYF. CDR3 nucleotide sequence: TGTGCCAGCAGCCCCCGACTAGCGGGGGCCTACGAGCAGTACTTC.